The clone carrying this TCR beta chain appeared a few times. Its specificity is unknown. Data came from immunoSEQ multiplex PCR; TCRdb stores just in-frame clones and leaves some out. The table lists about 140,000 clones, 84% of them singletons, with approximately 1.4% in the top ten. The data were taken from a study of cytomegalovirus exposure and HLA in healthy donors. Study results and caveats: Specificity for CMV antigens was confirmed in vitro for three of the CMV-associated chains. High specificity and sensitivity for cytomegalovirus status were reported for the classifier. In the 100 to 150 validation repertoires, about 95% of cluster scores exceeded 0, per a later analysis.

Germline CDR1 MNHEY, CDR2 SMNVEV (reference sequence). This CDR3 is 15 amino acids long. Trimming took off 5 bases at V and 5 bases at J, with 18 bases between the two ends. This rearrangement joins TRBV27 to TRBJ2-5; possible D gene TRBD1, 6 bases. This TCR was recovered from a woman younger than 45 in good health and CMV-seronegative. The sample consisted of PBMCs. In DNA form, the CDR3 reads TGTGCCAGCAGTCTCGGGACAACCGAGGGGGAGACCCAGTACTTC. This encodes CASSLGTTEGETQYF.